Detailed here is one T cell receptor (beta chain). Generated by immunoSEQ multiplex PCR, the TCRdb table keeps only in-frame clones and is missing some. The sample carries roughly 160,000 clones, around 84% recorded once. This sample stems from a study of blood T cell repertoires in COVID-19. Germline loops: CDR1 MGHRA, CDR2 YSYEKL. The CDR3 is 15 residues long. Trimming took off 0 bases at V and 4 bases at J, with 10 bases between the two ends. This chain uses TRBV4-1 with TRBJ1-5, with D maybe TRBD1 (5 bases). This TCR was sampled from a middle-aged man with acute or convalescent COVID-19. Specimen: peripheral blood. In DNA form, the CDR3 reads TGCGCCAGCAGCCAAGATGAACGGGGGAATCAGCCCCAGCATTTT. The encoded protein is CASSQDERGNQPQHF.